Ten or more counts support the clone carrying this TCR beta chain. Its antigen is as yet unknown. V lost 6 bases and J lost 5; bases outside the gene matches: 13. CDR1 and CDR2 (germline): SGHAT, FQDESV (reference sequence). The CDR3 has 17 residues. The data are from a study of T-cell reconstitution after alpha-beta-depleted transplantation in children. The study, taken as a whole, reports: Fresh T-cell production supplied most of the T-cell counts and diversity seen one year after transplant. Reportedly, roughly two months post-transplant, alpha-beta T cells arose from several hundred expanded graft clones. The study traced high day-60 TCRbeta diversity in some patients to surviving recipient T cells and thymic progenitors.

TCRbeta library preparation incorporated unique molecular identifiers. TCRdb reprocessed the PCR reads with MiXCR, giving one entry per CDR3 protein. The sample lists a few hundred thousand distinct CDR3 sequences, roughly 11% occurring once. This sequence originates from a child younger than two with acute myeloid leukemia, due to receive a stem cell transplant. The V and J genes are TRBV11-1 and TRBJ2-5; 12 nucleotides agree with TRBD2. Sequencing used PBMCs, obtained before TCRalphabeta/CD19-depleted stem cell transplant. CDR3 nucleotide sequence: TGTGCCAGCAGACGGACTAGCGGGATTCCCGAACGGGAGACCCAGTACTTC. Translating gives CASRRTSGIPERETQYF.